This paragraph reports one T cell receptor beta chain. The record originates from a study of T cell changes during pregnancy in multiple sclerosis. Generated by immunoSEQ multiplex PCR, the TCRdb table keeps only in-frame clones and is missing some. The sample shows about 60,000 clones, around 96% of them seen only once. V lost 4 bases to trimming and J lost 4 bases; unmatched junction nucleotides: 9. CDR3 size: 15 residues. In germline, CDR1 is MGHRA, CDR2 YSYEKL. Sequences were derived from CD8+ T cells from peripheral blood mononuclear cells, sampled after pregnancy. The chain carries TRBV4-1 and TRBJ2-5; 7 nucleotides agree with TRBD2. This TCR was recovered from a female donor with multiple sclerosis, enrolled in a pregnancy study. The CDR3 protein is CASSPAGEGVETQYF. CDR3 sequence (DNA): TGCGCCAGCAGCCCAGCCGGGGAGGGCGTAGAGACCCAGTACTTC.